This T cell receptor (beta chain) was identified during a study of T cell responses to AZD1222 COVID-19 vaccine. Findings of the study overall: The peak T cell response came first, and repertoires were sampled only after it. Distributed over spike, vaccine-associated CD4 TCRs predominated at 160-218 and 743-854. Reportedly, close to half of spike-specific TCRs are directed against unmutated variant regions.

Only in-frame clones appear in the TCRdb table, and some are missing; sequencing was by immunoSEQ multiplex PCR. The sample has 100,000 or so clones, 75% to 95% seen once. Points on this clone: No antigen is known for it.

The V gene end was trimmed by 2 bases and the J gene end by 4 bases; junction bases not matched to a gene: 10. The germline V gene encodes CDR1 SQVTM and CDR2 ANQGSEA. This CDR3 is built from 15 residues. The sequence was obtained from an adult who received the AZD1222 COVID-19 vaccine. The sequenced sample was peripheral blood, obtained 28 days after the second AZD1222 dose. The chain has TRBV29-1 and TRBJ1-1; 7 bases are shared with TRBD1. CDR3 amino acids: CSVERSASGGTEAFF. The CDR3 nucleotides are TGCAGCGTTGAACGTTCCGCGTCAGGGGGCACTGAAGCTTTCTTT.